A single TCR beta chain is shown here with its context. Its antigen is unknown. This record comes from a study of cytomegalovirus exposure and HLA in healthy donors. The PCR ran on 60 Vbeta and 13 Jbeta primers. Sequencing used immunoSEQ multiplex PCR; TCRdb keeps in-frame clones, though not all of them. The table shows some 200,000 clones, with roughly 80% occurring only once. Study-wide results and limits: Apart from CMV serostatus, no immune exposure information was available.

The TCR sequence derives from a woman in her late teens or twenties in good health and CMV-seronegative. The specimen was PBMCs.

CDR3 nucleotide sequence: TGTGCCAGCAGCTCAACAGTGCACACTAATGAAAAACTGTTTTTT. This translates into CASSSTVHTNEKLFF. J is TRBJ1-4 and V is TRBV11-2; no definite D call. Germline V gene lookup returns CDR1 SGHAT and CDR2 FQNNGV. Trimming cost V 4 bases and J 2 bases, with 11 bases left between them. CDR3 length: 15 amino acids.